Below, 14 T cell receptor beta chains from the same sample are listed, as sequenced in a study of Ad26.COV2.S vaccination and SARS-CoV-2 variants. As to treatment: roughly 18 received Ad26.COV2.S at low or high dose, single or two shots; roughly five received placebo; per-sample allocation not given. After the first vaccine or placebo injection, samples were drawn on day 63. TCRdb's table, derived via immunoSEQ multiplex PCR, lists solely in-frame clones and lacks some. The sample has around 300,000 clones, roughly 90% seen once. Sequences were derived from peripheral blood, sampled in a trial of Ad26.COV2.S vaccine versus placebo. Receptor source: a person aged 18-65 years who received the Ad26.COV2.S COVID-19 vaccine or a placebo.

Ten or more counts support this clone. CDR3 sequence reads: CASTMDKGRGNEQFF. The CDR3 DNA reads TGTGCCAGCACTATGGACAAAGGGAGGGGCAATGAGCAGTTCTTC. The chain employs TRBV27 and TRBJ2-1; 7 bases fit TRBD2. There are 15 residues in the CDR3. J gave up 6 bases and V 7 bases, and 12 bases lay outside the gene matches. CDR1 is MNHEY, CDR2 SMNVEV, per germline (reference sequence).

This chain joins TRBV4-1 and TRBJ1-4; D remains ambiguous. The germline V gene encodes CDR1 MGHRA and CDR2 YSYEKL. V lost 0 bases, J lost 7 bases, and 12 bases lay in between. CDR3 length equals 15 residues. The CDR3 coding sequence is TGCGCCAGCAGCCAAGATCGAAAGGGTAGTGAAAAACTGTTTTTT. Its protein product is CASSQDRKGSEKLFF.

The V and J genes are TRBV5-6 and TRBJ2-2; either TRBD1 or TRBD2 may fit D (5 bases each). With 2 bases removed from V and 6 bases from J, the gap between germline ends came to 11 bases. CDR3 length: 14 residues. Germline CDR1 and CDR2: SGHDT and YYEEEE. CDR3 in DNA: TGTGCCAGCAGCTTTGAGGGGAAGTCCGGGGAGCTGTTTTTT. Encoded protein: CASSFEGKSGELFF.

CDR3 protein: CASSLGPDTEAFF. Here the CDR3 DNA reads TGTGCCAGCAGCTTAGGGCCAGACACTGAAGCTTTCTTT. The V and J genes are TRBV7-9 and TRBJ1-1; no clear D gene. The CDR3 runs to 13 residues. Germline values: CDR1 SEHNR, CDR2 FQNEAQ (reference sequence). Trimming pared 1 base from V and 3 bases from J, leaving 6 bases between.

The J gene is TRBJ1-1, the V gene TRBV5-4; tentatively, D is TRBD1 (5 bases). The CDR3 spans 17 residues. The germline V and J ends were trimmed by 0 bases and 1 base, with 16 bases remaining between them. Germline-derived CDR1 and CDR2 are SGHNT and YYREEE (reference sequence). As DNA, the CDR3 is TGTGCCAGCAGCTTGGCTGGTGGTGTACAGGCGAACACTGAAGCTTTCTTT. Its translation: CASSLAGGVQANTEAFF.

The chain is built from TRBV6-5 and TRBJ1-5; the D gene is possibly TRBD1 (5 bases). Germline CDR1 MNHEY, CDR2 SVGAGI. CDR3 length: 14 amino acids. V was clipped by 7 bases and J by 6 bases, with 16 bases between them. DNA of the CDR3: TGTGCCAGCACTCCCGGGAGGGGCTTTCAGCCCCAGCATTTT. Protein sequence: CASTPGRGFQPQHF.

As regards this clone: This may stem from a read error, because a much larger clone lies one nucleotide away. Different DNA sequences within this sample yield the same CDR3. The chain couples TRBV11-3 to TRBJ2-2; D may match TRBD1 or TRBD2 (7 bases each). The germline gives CDR1 SGHNT, CDR2 YENEEA. V was shortened by 5 bases and J by 5 bases, with 18 bases between the two germline ends. The CDR3 spans 16 residues. CDR3 coding DNA: TGTGCCAGCAGCCGTGGGGAGGGGGCCAGGACCGGGGAGCTGTTTTTT. Translation: CASSRGEGARTGELFF. Using reference TRBV11-3 and TRBJ2-2 for the parts outside the CDR3, the full variable domain is EAGVVQSPRYKIIEKKQPVAFWCNPISGHNTLYWYLQNLGQGPELLIRYENEEAVDDSQLPKDRFSAERLKGVDSTLKIQPAELGDSAVYLCASSRGEGARTGELFFGEGSRLTVL.

This sequence joins TRBV28 and TRBJ1-5, with D possibly TRBD1 on 6 matching bases. Germline CDR1 and CDR2: MDHEN and SYDVKM. CDR3 length: 15 residues. V was clipped by 3 bases and J by 4 bases, with 13 bases between them. CDR3 sequence: CASSFKAGANQPQHF. The CDR3 DNA reads TGTGCCAGCAGTTTTAAGGCAGGGGCTAATCAGCCCCAGCATTTT.

This chain uses TRBV18 with TRBJ2-1; D gene uncertain. CDR3 length: 13 amino acids. V dropped 4 bases and J dropped 6 bases, with 10 bases sitting between them. Germline-derived CDR1 and CDR2 are KGHSH and LQKENI. CDR3 amino acids: CASSLSPVNEQFF. The CDR3 coding sequence is TGTGCCAGCTCACTTTCTCCAGTCAATGAGCAGTTCTTC. The variable domain in full, with the rest retrieved from reference TRBV18 and TRBJ2-1, is NAGVMQNPRHLVRRRGQEARLRCSPMKGHSHVYWYRQLPEEGLKFMVYLQKENIIDESGMPKERFSAEFPKEGPSILRIQQVVRGDSAAYFCASSLSPVNEQFFGPGTRLTVL.

The chain has TRBV7-2 and TRBJ2-5; weak D call: TRBD2 (5 bases). CDR3 length equals 19 residues. The germline V gene encodes CDR1 SGHTA and CDR2 FQGNSA. V was clipped by 1 base and J by 5 bases, with 26 bases between them. The chain's CDR3 is CASSLVGGSGSTTGETQYF. The CDR3, as DNA: TGTGCCAGCAGCTTAGTGGGTGGCAGCGGAAGTACAACGGGTGAGACCCAGTACTTC.

The V and J genes are TRBV7-6 and TRBJ2-3, with 9 bases that match TRBD2. Germline V lookup: CDR1 SGHVS, CDR2 FNYEAQ. CDR3 length: 16 amino acids. The ends lost 3 bases at V and 0 bases at J; junction bases unmatched: 4. CDR3 in amino acids: CASSFLSGGSTDTQYF. CDR3 in DNA: TGTGCCAGCAGCTTCCTTAGCGGGGGCAGCACAGATACGCAGTATTTT.

CDR3 DNA: TGTGCCAGTAGTATAGAAAGGAGTAGAACTGAGCAGTTCTTC. Residues: CASSIERSRTEQFF. The chain carries TRBV19 and TRBJ2-1; D ambiguous. Germline CDR1 and CDR2: LNHDA and SQIVND (reference sequence). Trimming stripped 0 bases from V and 9 bases from J, with 12 bases between. This CDR3 has 14 amino acids.

J is TRBJ1-5 and V is TRBV11-3; 7 nucleotides agree with TRBD1. CDR1 and CDR2 (germline): SGHNT, YENEEA. Trimming removed 4 bases from V and 3 bases from J; junction bases left unmatched: 15. The CDR3 covers 18 residues. The CDR3 nucleotides are TGTGCCAGCAGCTCGCCACGGGGACAGAACATGGACAATCAGCCCCAGCATTTT. This encodes CASSSPRGQNMDNQPQHF.

This clone came up a few times. The chain combines TRBV5-1 with TRBJ2-7; D gene uncertain. The ends were cut back, 0 bases at V and 2 bases at J, with 24 bases in the middle. Per the germline V gene, CDR1 is SGHRS and CDR2 is YFSETQ. This CDR3 spans 19 amino acids. The CDR3 loop reads CASSLDSLRTRQTTYEQYF. The CDR3 nucleotides read TGCGCCAGCAGCTTGGACTCTCTAAGGACGAGACAAACGACCTACGAGCAGTACTTC. The full variable domain, its missing parts supplied by reference TRBV5-1 and TRBJ2-7, is KAGVTQTPRYLIKTRGQQVTLSCSPISGHRSVSWYQQTPGQGLQFLFEYFSETQRNKGNFPGRFSGRQFSNSRSEMNVSTLELGDSALYLCASSLDSLRTRQTTYEQYFGPGTRLTVT.